This is a list of T cell receptor beta chains from one sample in a study of OX40 agonist ivuxolimab in advanced cancers. Profiling relied on immunoSEQ multiplex PCR, and the TCRdb table lists in-frame clones only, not all of them. Among about 80,000 clones listed, about nine tenths were seen once. The starting material was CD4+ or CD8+ T cells sorted from blood, obtained in a trial of the OX40 agonist ivuxolimab. These receptors were collected from an adult with an advanced solid tumor such as melanoma, head and neck, liver or kidney cancer. Each CDR3 is given with its conserved first and last residue. Each record gives: V gene, clone size, D gene, CDR3 length, J gene, CDR3 protein, CDR3 DNA. A D gene is named only where the DNA matches it firmly. Size tells how often a clone was seen (once, few, many) or the class of an expanded clone, and some rows leave it out.

v_gene: TRBV5-4
abundance: .
d_gene: TRBD2
len: 15
j_gene: TRBJ2-1
CDR3aa: CASSTIAGAYNEQFF
CDR3nt: TGTGCCAGCAGCACGATAGCGGGTGCCTACAATGAGCAGTTCTTC

v_gene: TRBV7-9
abundance: .
d_gene: TRBD2
len: 16
j_gene: TRBJ2-1
CDR3aa: CAGEVRGGVGSNEQFF
CDR3nt: TGTGCCGGAGAAGTGCGGGGGGGCGTAGGTAGTAATGAGCAGTTCTTC

v_gene: TRBV29-1
abundance: few
d_gene: .
len: 13
j_gene: TRBJ1-2
CDR3aa: CSFRREDDYGYTF
CDR3nt: TGCAGTTTCCGCAGGGAGGACGACTATGGCTACACCTTC

v_gene: TRBV11-1
abundance: .
d_gene: TRBD2
len: 14
j_gene: TRBJ2-1
CDR3aa: CASSLEGLVDEQFF
CDR3nt: TGTGCCAGCAGCTTAGAAGGACTAGTAGATGAGCAGTTCTTC

v_gene: TRBV5-5
abundance: .
d_gene: .
len: 14
j_gene: TRBJ1-2
CDR3aa: CASSLGAETYGYTF
CDR3nt: TGTGCCAGCAGCTTGGGGGCAGAGACCTATGGCTACACCTTC

v_gene: TRBV6-1
abundance: .
d_gene: .
len: 14
j_gene: TRBJ1-4
CDR3aa: CASSSGQSNEKLFF
CDR3nt: TGTGCCAGCAGCTCTGGACAGTCCAATGAAAAACTGTTTTTT

v_gene: TRBV19
abundance: .
d_gene: TRBD1
len: 16
j_gene: TRBJ2-2
CDR3aa: CASSKTQGRYTGELFF
CDR3nt: TGTGCCAGTAGTAAAACACAGGGGCGCTACACCGGGGAGCTGTTTTTT

v_gene: TRBV6-6
abundance: few
d_gene: .
len: 14
j_gene: TRBJ1-1
CDR3aa: CASSYGRVNTEAFF
CDR3nt: TGTGCCAGCAGTTACGGGCGAGTCAACACTGAAGCTTTCTTT

v_gene: TRBV29-1
abundance: few
d_gene: TRBD1
len: 12
j_gene: TRBJ1-4
CDR3aa: CSVGQSNEKLFF
CDR3nt: TGCAGCGTGGGACAGAGCAATGAAAAACTGTTTTTT

v_gene: TRBV10-2
abundance: few
d_gene: .
len: 15
j_gene: TRBJ2-2
CDR3aa: CASLLTGSYTGELFF
CDR3nt: TGCGCCAGCCTCCTGACGGGATCGTACACCGGGGAGCTGTTTTTT

v_gene: TRBV5-4
abundance: .
d_gene: TRBD2
len: 13
j_gene: TRBJ2-1
CDR3aa: CASRLAGGGEQFF
CDR3nt: TGTGCCAGCAGACTAGCGGGGGGTGGTGAGCAGTTCTTC